The 3 T cell receptor beta chains in this list originate from one sample, sequenced in a study of T cells in women clearing cervical HPV infection. This table comes from immunoSEQ multiplex PCR, and its TCRdb copy is limited to in-frame clones, with some not included. This sample contains 25,000 to 30,000 clones. The specimen was blood buffy coat. The receptors were gathered from a woman between 18 and 70 years old with a cervical HPV16 infection that either progressed to CIN3+ or cleared (not recorded which).

Details on this clone: The observed sequence ends 3 residues before the CDR3 terminus, with the missing tail filled in from the germline J gene. This sequence joins TRBV20-1 and TRBJ1-1, with 7 bases aligning to TRBD1. The CDR3 is 13 amino acids. The germline CDR1 and CDR2 sequences are DFQATT and SNEGSKA (reference sequence). The part of the CDR3 DNA that was read is TGCAGTGCTAGAGAAGACAGGGTAAAAGAA. This translates into CSAREDRVKE. From start to end, the CDR3 is CSAREDRVKEAFF.

Concerning this clone: The read is 3 residues too short to cover the CDR3 end, so that end is filled in from the germline J gene. This same CDR3 is encoded by further DNA sequences in the sample. This sequence joins TRBV19 and TRBJ1-3; D might be TRBD1 (5 bases). The CDR3 contains 16 residues. Trimming took 3 bases from V and 4 from J, leaving 16 bases between them. Germline assignment: CDR1 LNHDA and CDR2 SQIVND (reference sequence). CDR3 protein: CASSMGGRKGGNTIYF. Incomplete CDR3 DNA: TGTGCCAGTAGTATGGGGGGGAGAAAGGGAGGAAACACC.

Regarding this clone: The read comes to an end 3 residues before the CDR3 does, leaving the germline J gene to fill in the end. This rearrangement joins TRBV14 to TRBJ2-5; TRBD2 agrees at 9 bases. J lost 1 base, V lost 4 bases, and 4 bases had no gene match. CDR1 is SGHDN, CDR2 FVKESK, per germline. The CDR3 has 15 amino acids. Partial CDR3 DNA: TGTGCCAGCAGCCTCCAGCGGGAGGTCCAAGAGACC. Its translation is CASSLQREVQET. The entire CDR3 sequence reads CASSLQREVQETQYF.